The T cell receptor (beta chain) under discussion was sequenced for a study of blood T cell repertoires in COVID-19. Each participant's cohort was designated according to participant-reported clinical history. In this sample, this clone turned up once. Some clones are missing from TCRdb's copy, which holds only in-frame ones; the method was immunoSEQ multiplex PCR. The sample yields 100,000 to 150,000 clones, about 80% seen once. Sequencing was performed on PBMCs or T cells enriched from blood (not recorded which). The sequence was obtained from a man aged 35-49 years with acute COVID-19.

CDR3 nucleotides: TGTGCCAGCAGCGTAGATGGGACAGGGGTCTCTGGAAACACCATATATTTT. This encodes CASSVDGTGVSGNTIYF. The chain employs TRBV9 and TRBJ1-3; 10 nucleotides line up with TRBD1. With V trimmed by 0 bases and J by 0 bases, 3 bases remained unmatched. Germline V gene lookup returns CDR1 SGDLS and CDR2 YYNGEE. The CDR3 covers 17 residues.